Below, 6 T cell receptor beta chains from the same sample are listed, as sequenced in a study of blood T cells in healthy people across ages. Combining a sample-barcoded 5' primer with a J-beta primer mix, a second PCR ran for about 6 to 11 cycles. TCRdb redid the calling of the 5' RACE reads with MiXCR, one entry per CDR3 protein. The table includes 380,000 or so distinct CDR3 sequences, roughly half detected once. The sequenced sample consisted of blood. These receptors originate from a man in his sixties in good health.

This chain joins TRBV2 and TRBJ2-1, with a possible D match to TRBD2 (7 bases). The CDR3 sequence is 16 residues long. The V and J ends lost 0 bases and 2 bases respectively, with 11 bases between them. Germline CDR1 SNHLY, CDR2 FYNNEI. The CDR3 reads CASSEAGGGPYNEQFF. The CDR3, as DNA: TGTGCCAGCAGTGAAGCAGGCGGGGGCCCCTACAATGAGCAGTTCTTC.

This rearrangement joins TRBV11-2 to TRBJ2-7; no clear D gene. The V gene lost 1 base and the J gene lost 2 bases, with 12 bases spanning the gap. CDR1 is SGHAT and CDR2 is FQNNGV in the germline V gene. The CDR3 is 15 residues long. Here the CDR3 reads CASSLGGRSPYEQYF. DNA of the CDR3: TGTGCCAGCAGCTTAGGAGGCAGGAGCCCCTACGAGCAGTACTTC.

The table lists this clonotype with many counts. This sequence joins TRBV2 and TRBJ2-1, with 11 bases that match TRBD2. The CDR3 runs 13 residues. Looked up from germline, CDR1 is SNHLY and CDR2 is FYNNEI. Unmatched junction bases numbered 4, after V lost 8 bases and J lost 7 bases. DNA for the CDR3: TGTGCCAGCGTAGCGGGGGGGAGTAATGAGCAGTTCTTC. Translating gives CASVAGGSNEQFF. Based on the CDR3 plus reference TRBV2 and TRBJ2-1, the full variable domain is EPEVTQTPSHQVTQMGQEVILRCVPISNHLYFYWYRQILGQKVEFLVSFYNNEISEKSEIFDDQFSVERPDGSNFTLKIRSTKLEDSAMYFCASVAGGSNEQFFGPGTRLTVL.

The CDR3 DNA sequence: TGTGCCAGCACTCACTCCGGAGCATCCTACAATGAGCAGTTCTTC. Encoded protein: CASTHSGASYNEQFF. The rearrangement joins TRBV12-3 or TRBV12-4 to TRBJ2-1; D not resolved. This CDR3 contains 15 residues. V was cut by 7 bases and J by 1 base, with 14 bases left in between.

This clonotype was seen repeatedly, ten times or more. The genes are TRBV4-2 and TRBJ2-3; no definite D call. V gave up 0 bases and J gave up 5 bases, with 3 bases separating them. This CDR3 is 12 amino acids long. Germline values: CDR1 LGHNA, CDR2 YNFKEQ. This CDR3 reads CASSQDRDTQYF. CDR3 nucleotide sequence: TGTGCCAGCAGCCAAGATCGAGATACGCAGTATTTT.

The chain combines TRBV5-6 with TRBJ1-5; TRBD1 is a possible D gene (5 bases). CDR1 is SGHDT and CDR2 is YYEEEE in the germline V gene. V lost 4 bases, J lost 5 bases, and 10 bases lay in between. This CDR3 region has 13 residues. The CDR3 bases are TGTGCCAGCAGCCTGACAGCAGATCAGCCCCAGCATTTT. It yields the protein CASSLTADQPQHF.